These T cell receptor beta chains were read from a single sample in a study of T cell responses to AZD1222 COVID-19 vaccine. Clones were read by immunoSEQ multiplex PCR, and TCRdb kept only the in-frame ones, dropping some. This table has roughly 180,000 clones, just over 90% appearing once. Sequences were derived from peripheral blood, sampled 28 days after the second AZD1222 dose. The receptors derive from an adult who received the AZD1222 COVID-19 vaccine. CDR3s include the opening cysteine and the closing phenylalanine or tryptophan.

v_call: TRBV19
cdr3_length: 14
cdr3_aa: CASSIEAGQETQYF

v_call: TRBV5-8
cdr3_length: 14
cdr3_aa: CASSHRFLADEQYF

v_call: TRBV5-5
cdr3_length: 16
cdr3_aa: CASSLGPRANTGELFF

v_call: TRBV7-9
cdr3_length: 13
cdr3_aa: CASSFDSVYEQYF

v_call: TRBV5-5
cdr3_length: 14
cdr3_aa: CASSLVLGSDTQYF

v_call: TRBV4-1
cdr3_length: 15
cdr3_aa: CASSQATTNQDGYTF

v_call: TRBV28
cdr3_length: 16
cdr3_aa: CASSSRGGSGTDTQYF

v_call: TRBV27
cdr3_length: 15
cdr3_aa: CASKIGSGRGYEQYF

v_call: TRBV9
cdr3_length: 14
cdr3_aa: CASSVDGLRSPLHF

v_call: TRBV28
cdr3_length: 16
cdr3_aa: CASSLFGVMSNQPQHF

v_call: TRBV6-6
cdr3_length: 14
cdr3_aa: CASSYPGVDYGYTF

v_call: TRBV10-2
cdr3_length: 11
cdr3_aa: CASSGLYEQYF

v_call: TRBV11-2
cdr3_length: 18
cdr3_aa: CASSSPTTTSGGYNEQFF

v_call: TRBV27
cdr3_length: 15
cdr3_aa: CASSSLVGVATEAFF

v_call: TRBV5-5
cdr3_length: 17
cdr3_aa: CASSLGPPLSSYNEQFF

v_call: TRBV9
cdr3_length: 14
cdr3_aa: CASSAGGSSYEQYF

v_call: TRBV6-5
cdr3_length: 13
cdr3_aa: CASTRDSHYEQYF

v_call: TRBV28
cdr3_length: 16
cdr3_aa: CATTIAGDGGRETQYF

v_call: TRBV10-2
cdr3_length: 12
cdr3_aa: CASLSTSYEQYF

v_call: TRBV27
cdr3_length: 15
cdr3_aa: CASSFGTGGDTEAFF

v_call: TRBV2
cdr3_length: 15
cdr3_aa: CASRTRDSPWETQYF

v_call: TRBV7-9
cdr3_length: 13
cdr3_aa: CASSLGRNEKLFF

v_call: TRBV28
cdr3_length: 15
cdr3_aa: CASSLWTGAGQPQHF

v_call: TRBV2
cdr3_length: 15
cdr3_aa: CASRQLAGGGDTQYF

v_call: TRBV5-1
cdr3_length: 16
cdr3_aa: CASSYGRSAGVNEQFF

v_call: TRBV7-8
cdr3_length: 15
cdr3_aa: CASSRAGGSYNEQFF

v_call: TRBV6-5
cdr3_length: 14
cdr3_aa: CASGGGRGNEKLFF

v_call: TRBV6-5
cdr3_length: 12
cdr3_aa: CASSPGTPEAFF

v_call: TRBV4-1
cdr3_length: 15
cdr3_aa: CASSPGLAGWNEQFF

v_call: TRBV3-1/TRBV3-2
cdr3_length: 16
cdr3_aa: CASSQGSSGPLAEQFF